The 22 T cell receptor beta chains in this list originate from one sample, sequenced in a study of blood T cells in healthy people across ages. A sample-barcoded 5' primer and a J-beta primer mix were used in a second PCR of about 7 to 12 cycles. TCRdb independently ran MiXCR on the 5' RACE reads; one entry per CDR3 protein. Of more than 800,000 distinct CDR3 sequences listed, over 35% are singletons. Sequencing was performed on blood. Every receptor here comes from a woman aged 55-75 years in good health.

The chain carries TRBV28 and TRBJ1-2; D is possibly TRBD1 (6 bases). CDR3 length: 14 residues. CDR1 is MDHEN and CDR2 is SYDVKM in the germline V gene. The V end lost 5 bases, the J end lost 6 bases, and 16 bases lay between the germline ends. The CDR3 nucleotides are TGTGCCAGCAGTCCCCCCTGGGACAAAGATGGCTACACCTTC. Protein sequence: CASSPPWDKDGYTF.

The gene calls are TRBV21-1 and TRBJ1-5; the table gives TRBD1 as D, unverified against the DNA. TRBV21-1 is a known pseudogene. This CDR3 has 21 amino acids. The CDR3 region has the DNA TGTGCCAGCAGCAAAGCAGGTAATGGTATCCTGAGACAGGGATTGGGACAGCCCCAGCATTTT. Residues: CASSKAGNGILRQGLGQPQHF.

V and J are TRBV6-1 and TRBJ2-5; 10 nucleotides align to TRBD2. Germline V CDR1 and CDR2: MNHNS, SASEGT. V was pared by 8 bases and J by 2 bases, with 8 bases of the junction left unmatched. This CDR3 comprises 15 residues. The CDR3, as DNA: TGTGCCAGCCAGTGGAGCGGGAGGGAACAAGAGACCCAGTACTTC. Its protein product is CASQWSGREQETQYF.

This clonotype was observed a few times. In nucleotides, the CDR3 is TGTGCCAGCAGCCCCGGAGGAGACTACGAGCAGTACTTC. Its translation is CASSPGGDYEQYF. The chain joins TRBV7-6 to TRBJ2-7; possible D gene TRBD2, 5 bases. The CDR3 is made up of 13 amino acids. Germline V gene sequence: CDR1 SGHVS, CDR2 FNYEAQ. V shed 5 bases and J shed 3 bases, with 11 bases lying between them.

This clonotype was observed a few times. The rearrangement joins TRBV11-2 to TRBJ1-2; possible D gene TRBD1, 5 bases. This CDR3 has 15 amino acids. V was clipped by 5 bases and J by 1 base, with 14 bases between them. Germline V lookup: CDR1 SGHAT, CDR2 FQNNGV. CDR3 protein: CASSPQGQRNYGYTF. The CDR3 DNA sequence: TGTGCCAGCAGCCCGCAGGGTCAGCGTAACTATGGCTACACCTTC.

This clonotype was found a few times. The CDR3 here is CSAKSGAGYEQYF. CDR3 bases: TGCAGTGCCAAATCCGGGGCTGGGTACGAGCAGTACTTC. The V call is TRBV20-1, the J call TRBJ2-7; TRBD1 or TRBD2 may be the D gene (5 bases each). Trimming removed 6 bases from V and 4 bases from J, with 16 bases in between. The V gene's germline CDR1 is DFQATT and CDR2 SNEGSKA (reference sequence). CDR3 size: 13 residues.

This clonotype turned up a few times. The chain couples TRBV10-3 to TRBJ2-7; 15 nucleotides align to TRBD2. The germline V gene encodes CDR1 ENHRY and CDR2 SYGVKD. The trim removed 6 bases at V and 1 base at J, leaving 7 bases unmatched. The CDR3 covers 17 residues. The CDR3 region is CAISPGTSGRWSYEQYF. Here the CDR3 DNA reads TGTGCCATCAGCCCCGGGACTAGCGGGAGGTGGTCCTACGAGCAGTACTTC.

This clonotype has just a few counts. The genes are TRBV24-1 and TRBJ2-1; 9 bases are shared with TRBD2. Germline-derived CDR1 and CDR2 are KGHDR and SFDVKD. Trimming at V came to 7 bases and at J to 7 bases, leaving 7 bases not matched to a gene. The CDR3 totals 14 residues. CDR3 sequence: CATSVAGGRNEQFF. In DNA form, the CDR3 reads TGTGCCACCAGCGTCGCGGGAGGGCGGAATGAGCAGTTCTTC.

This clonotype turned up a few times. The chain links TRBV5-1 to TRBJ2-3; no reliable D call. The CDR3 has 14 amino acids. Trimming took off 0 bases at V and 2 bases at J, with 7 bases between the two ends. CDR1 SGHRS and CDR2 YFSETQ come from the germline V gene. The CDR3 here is CASSLDSHTDTQYF. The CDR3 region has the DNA TGCGCCAGCAGCTTGGACAGCCACACAGATACGCAGTATTTT.

CDR3 nucleotides: TGCAGCGACTCAACTAGCGGAACCACAGATACGCAGTATTTT. This codes for CSDSTSGTTDTQYF. The chain uses TRBV29-1 and TRBJ2-3; 8 nucleotides align to TRBD2. There are 14 residues in the CDR3. The V segment lost 7 bases and the J segment 2 bases; nucleotides outside the gene matches: 8. Germline V gives CDR1 SQVTM, CDR2 ANQGSEA.

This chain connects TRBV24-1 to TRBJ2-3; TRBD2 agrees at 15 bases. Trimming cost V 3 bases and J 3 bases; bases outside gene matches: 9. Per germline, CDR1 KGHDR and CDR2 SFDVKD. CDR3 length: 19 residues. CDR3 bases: TGTGCCACCAGTGATGGCGGACTAGCGGGAGGGTCGCGGACAGATACGCAGTATTTT. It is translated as CATSDGGLAGGSRTDTQYF.

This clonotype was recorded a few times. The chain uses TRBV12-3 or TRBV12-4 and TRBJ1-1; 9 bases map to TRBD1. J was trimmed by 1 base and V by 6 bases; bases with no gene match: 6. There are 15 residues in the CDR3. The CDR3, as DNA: TGTGCCAGCAGGGCGGACAGGGGAGGGAACACTGAAGCTTTCTTT. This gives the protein CASRADRGGNTEAFF.

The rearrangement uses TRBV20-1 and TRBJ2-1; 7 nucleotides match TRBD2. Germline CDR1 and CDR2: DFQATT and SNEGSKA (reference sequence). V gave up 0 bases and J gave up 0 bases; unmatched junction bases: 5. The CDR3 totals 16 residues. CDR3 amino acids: CSARDSSGGSYNEQFF. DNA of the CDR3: TGCAGTGCTAGAGACTCTAGCGGAGGCTCCTACAATGAGCAGTTCTTC.

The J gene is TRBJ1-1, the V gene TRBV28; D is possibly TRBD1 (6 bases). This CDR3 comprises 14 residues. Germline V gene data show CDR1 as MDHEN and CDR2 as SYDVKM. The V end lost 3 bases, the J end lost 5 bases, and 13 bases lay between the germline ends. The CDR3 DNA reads TGTGCCAGCAGTTTCCGGGGGGCTGGAACTGAAGCTTTCTTT. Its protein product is CASSFRGAGTEAFF.

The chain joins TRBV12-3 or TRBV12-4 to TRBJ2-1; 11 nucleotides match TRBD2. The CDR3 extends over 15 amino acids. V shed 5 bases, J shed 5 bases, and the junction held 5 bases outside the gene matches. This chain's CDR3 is CASSPSGLADNEQFF. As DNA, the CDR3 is TGTGCCAGCAGTCCCTCGGGACTAGCGGACAATGAGCAGTTCTTC.

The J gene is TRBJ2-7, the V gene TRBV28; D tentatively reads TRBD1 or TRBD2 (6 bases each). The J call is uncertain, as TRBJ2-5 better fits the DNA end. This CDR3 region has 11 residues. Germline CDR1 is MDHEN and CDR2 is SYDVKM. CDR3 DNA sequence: TGTGCCAGCGGGGGGCCCGAGACCCAGTACTTC. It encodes CASGGPETQYF.

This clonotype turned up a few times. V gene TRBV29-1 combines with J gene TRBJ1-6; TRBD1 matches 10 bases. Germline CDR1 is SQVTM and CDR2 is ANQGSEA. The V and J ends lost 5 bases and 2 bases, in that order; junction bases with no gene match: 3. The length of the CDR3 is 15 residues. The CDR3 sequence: CSVRQGAAYNSPLHF. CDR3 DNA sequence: TGCAGCGTTCGACAGGGGGCGGCCTATAATTCACCCCTCCACTTT.

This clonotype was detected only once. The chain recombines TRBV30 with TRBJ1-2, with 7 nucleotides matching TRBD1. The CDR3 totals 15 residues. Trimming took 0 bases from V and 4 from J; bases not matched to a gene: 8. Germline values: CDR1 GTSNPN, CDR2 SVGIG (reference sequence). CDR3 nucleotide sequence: TGTGCCTGGAGTGTACTGGGCGGGACAGTCTATGGCTACACCTTC. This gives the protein CAWSVLGGTVYGYTF.

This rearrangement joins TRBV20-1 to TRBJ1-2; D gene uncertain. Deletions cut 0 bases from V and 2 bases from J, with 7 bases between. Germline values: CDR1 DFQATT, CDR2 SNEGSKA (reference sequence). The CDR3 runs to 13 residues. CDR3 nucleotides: TGCAGTGCTAGAGATGCGGGCAACTATGGCTACACCTTC. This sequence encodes CSARDAGNYGYTF.

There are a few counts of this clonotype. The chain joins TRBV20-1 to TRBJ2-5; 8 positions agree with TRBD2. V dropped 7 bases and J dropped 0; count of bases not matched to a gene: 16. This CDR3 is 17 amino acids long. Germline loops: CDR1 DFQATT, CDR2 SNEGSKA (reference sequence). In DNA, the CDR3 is TGCAGTGTTCAAGGGTTTAATTTAGCGGGAAACCAAGAGACCCAGTACTTC. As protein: CSVQGFNLAGNQETQYF.

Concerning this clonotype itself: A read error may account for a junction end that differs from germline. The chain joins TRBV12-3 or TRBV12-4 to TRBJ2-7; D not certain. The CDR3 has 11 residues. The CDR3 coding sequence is TGTACCAGCAGTTTAGAGGTCGAGCAGTACTTC. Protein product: CTSSLEVEQYF.

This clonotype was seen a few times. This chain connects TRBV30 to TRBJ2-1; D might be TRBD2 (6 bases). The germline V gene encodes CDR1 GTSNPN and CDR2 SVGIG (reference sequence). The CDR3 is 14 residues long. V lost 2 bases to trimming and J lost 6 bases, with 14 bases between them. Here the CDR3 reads CAWSLGRDGNEQFF. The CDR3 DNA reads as TGTGCCTGGAGTCTGGGGCGGGACGGCAATGAGCAGTTCTTC.